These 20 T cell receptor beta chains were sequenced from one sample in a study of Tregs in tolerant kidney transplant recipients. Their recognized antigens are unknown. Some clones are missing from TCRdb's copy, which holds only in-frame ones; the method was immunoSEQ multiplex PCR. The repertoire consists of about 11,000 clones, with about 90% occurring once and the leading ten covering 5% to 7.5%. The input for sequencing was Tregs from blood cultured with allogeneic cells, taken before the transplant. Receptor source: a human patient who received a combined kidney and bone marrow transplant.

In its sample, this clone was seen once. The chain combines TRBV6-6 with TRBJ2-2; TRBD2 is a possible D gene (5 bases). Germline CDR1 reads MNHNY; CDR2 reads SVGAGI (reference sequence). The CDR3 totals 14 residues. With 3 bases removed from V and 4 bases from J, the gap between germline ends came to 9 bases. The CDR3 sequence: CASSYAAGTGELFF. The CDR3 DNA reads TGTGCCAGCAGTTATGCGGCGGGCACCGGGGAGCTGTTTTTT.

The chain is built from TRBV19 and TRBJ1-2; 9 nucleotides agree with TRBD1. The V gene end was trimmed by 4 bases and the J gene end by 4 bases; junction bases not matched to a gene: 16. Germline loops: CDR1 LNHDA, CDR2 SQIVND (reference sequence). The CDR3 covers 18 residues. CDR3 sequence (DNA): TGTGCCAGTAGTAGGACCCCGGGACAGGGATTGGGGGTCTATGGCTACACCTTC. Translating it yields CASSRTPGQGLGVYGYTF.

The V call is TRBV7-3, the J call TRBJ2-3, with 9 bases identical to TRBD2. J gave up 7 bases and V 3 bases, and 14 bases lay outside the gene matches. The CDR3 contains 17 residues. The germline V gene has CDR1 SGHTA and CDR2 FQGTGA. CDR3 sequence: CASSFNSPSGAHNTQYF. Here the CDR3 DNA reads TGTGCCAGCAGCTTTAATTCCCCTAGCGGGGCCCACAATACGCAGTATTTT.

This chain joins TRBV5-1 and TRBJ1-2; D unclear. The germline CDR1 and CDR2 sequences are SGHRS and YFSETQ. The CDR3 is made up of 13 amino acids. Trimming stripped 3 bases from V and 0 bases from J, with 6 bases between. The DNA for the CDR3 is TGCGCCAGCAGCTGGACCTCTAACTATGGCTACACCTTC. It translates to CASSWTSNYGYTF.

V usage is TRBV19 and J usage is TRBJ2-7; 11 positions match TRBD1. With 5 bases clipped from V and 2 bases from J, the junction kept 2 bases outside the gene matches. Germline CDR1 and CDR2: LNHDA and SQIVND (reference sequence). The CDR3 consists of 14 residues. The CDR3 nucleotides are TGTGCCAGTAGTTGGGACAGGGGGACCTACGAGCAGTACTTC. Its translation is CASSWDRGTYEQYF.

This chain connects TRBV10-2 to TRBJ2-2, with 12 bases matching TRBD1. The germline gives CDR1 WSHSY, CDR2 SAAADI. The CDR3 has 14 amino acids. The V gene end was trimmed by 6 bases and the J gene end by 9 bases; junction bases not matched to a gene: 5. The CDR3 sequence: CASRGTGGRRELFF. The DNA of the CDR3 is TGCGCCAGCAGAGGGACAGGGGGCCGAAGGGAGCTGTTTTTT.

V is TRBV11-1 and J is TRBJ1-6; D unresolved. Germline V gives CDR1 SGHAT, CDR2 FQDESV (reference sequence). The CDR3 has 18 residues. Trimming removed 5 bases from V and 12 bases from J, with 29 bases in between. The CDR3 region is CASSATSPLRPRRVPLHF. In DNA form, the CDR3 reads TGTGCCAGCAGCGCCACCTCCCCATTGAGGCCGCGGAGGGTACCCCTCCACTTT.

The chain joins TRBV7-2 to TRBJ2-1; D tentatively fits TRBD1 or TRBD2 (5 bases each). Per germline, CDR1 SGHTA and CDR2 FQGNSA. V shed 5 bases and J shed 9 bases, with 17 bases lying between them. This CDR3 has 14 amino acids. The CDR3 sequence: CASSPNSGGGEQFF. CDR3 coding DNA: TGTGCCAGCAGCCCGAATAGTGGTGGGGGTGAGCAGTTCTTC.

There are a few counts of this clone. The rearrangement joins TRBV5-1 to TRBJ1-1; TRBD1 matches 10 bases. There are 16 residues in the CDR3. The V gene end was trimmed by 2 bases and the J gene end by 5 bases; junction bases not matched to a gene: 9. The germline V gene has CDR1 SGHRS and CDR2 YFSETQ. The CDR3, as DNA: TGCGCCAGCAGCTTTGACAGGGGGCAGGGAGGGACTGAAGCTTTCTTT. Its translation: CASSFDRGQGGTEAFF.

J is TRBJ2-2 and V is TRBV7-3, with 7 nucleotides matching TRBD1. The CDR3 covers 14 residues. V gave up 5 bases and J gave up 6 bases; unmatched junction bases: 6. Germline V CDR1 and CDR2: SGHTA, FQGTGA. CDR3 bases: TGTGCCAGCAGCCAACAGGGGTTAGCCGGGGAGCTGTTTTTT. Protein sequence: CASSQQGLAGELFF.

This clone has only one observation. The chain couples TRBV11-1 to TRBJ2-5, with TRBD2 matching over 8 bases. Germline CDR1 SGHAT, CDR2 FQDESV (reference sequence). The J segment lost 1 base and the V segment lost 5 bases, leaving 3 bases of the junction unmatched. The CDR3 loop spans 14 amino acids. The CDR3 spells CASSRGGSQETQYF. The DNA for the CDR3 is TGTGCCAGCAGCCGGGGGGGCAGCCAAGAGACCCAGTACTTC.

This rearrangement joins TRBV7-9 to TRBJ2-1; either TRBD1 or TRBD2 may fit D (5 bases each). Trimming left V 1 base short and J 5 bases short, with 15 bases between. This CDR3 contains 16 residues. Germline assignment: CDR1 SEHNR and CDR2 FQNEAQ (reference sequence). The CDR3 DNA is TGTGCCAGCAGCTTAGAAGAGGGGAGTTTAAACAATGAGCAGTTCTTC. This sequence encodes CASSLEEGSLNNEQFF.

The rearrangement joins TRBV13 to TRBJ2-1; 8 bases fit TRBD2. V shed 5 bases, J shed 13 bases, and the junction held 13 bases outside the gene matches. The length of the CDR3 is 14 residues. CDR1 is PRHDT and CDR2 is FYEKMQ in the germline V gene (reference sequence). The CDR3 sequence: CASSIPRSGGAQFF. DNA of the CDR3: TGTGCCAGCAGCATCCCTAGGAGCGGGGGTGCACAGTTCTTC.

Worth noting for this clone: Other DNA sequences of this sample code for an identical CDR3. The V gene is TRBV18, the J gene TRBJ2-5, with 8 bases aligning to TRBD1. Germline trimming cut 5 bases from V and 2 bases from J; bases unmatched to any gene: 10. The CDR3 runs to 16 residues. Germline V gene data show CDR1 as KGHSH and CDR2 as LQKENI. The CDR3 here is CASSIDRGSGQETQYF. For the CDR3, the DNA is TGTGCCAGCTCAATCGACAGGGGTTCGGGGCAAGAGACCCAGTACTTC.

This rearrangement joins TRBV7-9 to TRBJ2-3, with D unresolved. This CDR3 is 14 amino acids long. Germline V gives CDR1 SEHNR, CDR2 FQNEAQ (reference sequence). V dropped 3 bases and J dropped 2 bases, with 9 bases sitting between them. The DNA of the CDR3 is TGTGCCAGCAGCTTGTCCACCCTCACAGATACGCAGTATTTT. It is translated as CASSLSTLTDTQYF. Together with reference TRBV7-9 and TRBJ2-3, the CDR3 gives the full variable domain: DTGVSQNPRHKITKRGQNVTFRCDPISEHNRLYWYRQTLGQGPEFLTYFQNEAQLEKSRLLSDRFSAERPKGSFSTLEIQRTEQGDSAMYLCASSLSTLTDTQYFGPGTRLTVL.

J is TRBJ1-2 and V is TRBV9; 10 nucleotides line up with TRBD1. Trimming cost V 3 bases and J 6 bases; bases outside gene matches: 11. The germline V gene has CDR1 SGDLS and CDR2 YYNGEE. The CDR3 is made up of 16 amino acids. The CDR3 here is CASSGGQGRIRNGYTF. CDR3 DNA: TGTGCCAGCAGCGGGGGACAGGGGAGAATAAGGAATGGCTACACCTTC. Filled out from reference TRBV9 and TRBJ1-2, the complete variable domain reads DSGVTQTPKHLITATGQRVTLRCSPRSGDLSVYWYQQSLDQGLQFLIQYYNGEERAKGNILERFSAQQFPDLHSELNLSSLELGDSALYFCASSGGQGRIRNGYTFGSGTRLTVV.

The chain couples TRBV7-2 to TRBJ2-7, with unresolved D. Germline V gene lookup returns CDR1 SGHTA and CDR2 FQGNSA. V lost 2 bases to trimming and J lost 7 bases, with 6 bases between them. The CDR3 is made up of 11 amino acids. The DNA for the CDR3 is TGTGCCAGCAGCTTATCCCTGGAGCAGTACTTC. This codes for CASSLSLEQYF. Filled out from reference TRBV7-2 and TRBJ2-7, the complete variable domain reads GAGVSQSPSNKVTEKGKDVELRCDPISGHTALYWYRQSLGQGLEFLIYFQGNSAPDKSGLPSDRFSAERTGGSVSTLTIQRTQQEDSAVYLCASSLSLEQYFGPGTRLTVT.

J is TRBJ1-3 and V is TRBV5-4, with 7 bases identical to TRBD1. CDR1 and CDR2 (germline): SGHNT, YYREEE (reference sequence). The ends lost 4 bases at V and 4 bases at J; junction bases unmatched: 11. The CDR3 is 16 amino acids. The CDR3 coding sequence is TGTGCCAGCAGCCAAGAAGTGACAGGGTTAGGAAACACCATATATTTT. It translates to CASSQEVTGLGNTIYF.

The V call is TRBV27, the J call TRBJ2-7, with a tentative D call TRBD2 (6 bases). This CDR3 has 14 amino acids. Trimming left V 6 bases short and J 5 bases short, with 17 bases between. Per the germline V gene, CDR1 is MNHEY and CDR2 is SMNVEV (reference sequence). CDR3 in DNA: TGTGCCAGCAGCCGGCCCGGGGGAATGCACGAGCAGTACTTC. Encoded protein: CASSRPGGMHEQYF.

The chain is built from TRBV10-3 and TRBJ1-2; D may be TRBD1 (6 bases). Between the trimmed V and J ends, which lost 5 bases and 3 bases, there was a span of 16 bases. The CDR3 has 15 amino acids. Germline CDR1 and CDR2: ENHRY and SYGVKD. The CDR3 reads CAISRGGVIDYGYTF. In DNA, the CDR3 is TGTGCCATCAGTAGAGGGGGGGTCATTGACTATGGCTACACCTTC.